The 20 T cell receptor beta chains listed next were all sequenced from one sample in a study of blood T cell repertoires in COVID-19. Profiling relied on immunoSEQ multiplex PCR, and the TCRdb table lists in-frame clones only, not all of them. This repertoire shows about 200,000 clones, 80% found once; its top ten account for 13%. Sequencing input: peripheral blood. The origin of the receptors is a human donor in a cohort sampled during active COVID-19.

J is TRBJ2-7 and V is TRBV27; 7 positions match TRBD1. This CDR3 region has 15 residues. CDR1 and CDR2 from the germline V gene are MNHEY and SMNVEV (reference sequence). V gave up 1 base and J gave up 0 bases; unmatched junction bases: 3. The CDR3 region has the DNA TGTGCCAGCAGTTTATTAGGGACAGACTCCTACGAGCAGTACTTC. Translating it yields CASSLLGTDSYEQYF.

The genes are TRBV5-1 and TRBJ2-3; TRBD2 matches at 7 bases. Losses at the gene ends were 7 bases for V and 0 bases for J; bases not matched to a gene: 5. The CDR3 runs to 14 residues. Germline V CDR1 and CDR2: SGHRS, YFSETQ. CDR3 loop: CASGEGSSTDTQYF. As DNA, the CDR3 is TGCGCCAGCGGGGAGGGCTCTAGCACAGATACGCAGTATTTT.

The V call is TRBV9, the J call TRBJ1-1; the match to TRBD1 covers 7 bases. V lost 0 bases and J lost 13; bases outside the gene matches: 9. CDR1 is SGDLS and CDR2 is YYNGEE in the germline V gene. The CDR3 sequence is 13 residues long. The CDR3 region is CASSVAFGDRVFF. In nucleotides, the CDR3 is TGTGCCAGCAGCGTAGCATTTGGGGACAGAGTTTTCTTT.

There are a few counts of this clone. V and J are TRBV28 and TRBJ2-1; TRBD2 matches 10 bases. Germline V gene lookup returns CDR1 MDHEN and CDR2 SYDVKM. There are 19 residues in the CDR3. V lost 6 bases, J lost 3 bases, and 17 bases stayed unmatched. Here the CDR3 DNA reads TGTGCCAGCAGACCCGCTTTCGGGAGCGGGAGGGATAGCTACAATGAGCAGTTCTTC. It translates to CASRPAFGSGRDSYNEQFF.

The rearrangement uses TRBV6-4 and TRBJ1-5; D is undetermined. V was shortened by 11 bases and J by 6 bases, with 11 bases between the two germline ends. Germline loops: CDR1 MRHNA, CDR2 SNTAGT. CDR3 length: 11 amino acids. CDR3 DNA: TGTGCCCTGTTTGGAGGTCAGCCCCAGCATTTT. Residues: CALFGGQPQHF.

This chain joins TRBV7-8 and TRBJ1-2; weak D call: TRBD1 (5 bases). Looked up from germline, CDR1 is SGHVS and CDR2 is FQNEAQ. The germline V and J ends were trimmed by 6 bases and 4 bases, with 15 bases remaining between them. This CDR3 comprises 14 residues. This chain's CDR3 is CASSKGHLGYGYTF. CDR3 in DNA: TGTGCCAGCAGTAAGGGGCACCTAGGCTATGGCTACACCTTC.

CDR3 residues: CASSSGRGVYEQYF. CDR3 sequence (DNA): TGCGCCAGCAGCTCGGGCCGGGGGGTATACGAGCAGTACTTC. The rearrangement uses TRBV5-1 and TRBJ2-7; the match to TRBD2 covers 7 bases. This CDR3 has 14 amino acids. Trimming took 3 bases from V and 4 from J; bases not matched to a gene: 7. Germline assignment: CDR1 SGHRS and CDR2 YFSETQ. Full variable domain (missing parts from reference TRBV5-1 and TRBJ2-7): KAGVTQTPRYLIKTRGQQVTLSCSPISGHRSVSWYQQTPGQGLQFLFEYFSETQRNKGNFPGRFSGRQFSNSRSEMNVSTLELGDSALYLCASSSGRGVYEQYFGPGTRLTVT.

This clone was counted once. The chain uses TRBV7-2 and TRBJ1-1; 7 bases agree with TRBD1. There are 12 residues in the CDR3. Germline-derived CDR1 and CDR2 are SGHTA and FQGNSA. The V segment lost 4 bases and the J segment 10 bases; nucleotides outside the gene matches: 6. The chain's CDR3 is CASSSLDRAAFF. Here the CDR3 DNA reads TGTGCCAGCAGCTCATTAGACAGGGCAGCTTTCTTT. The full variable domain, in which reference TRBV7-2 and TRBJ1-1 provide the parts outside the CDR3, is GAGVSQSPSNKVTEKGKDVELRCDPISGHTALYWYRQSLGQGLEFLIYFQGNSAPDKSGLPSDRFSAERTGGSVSTLTIQRTQQEDSAVYLCASSSLDRAAFFGQGTRLTVV.

The chain employs TRBV30 and TRBJ2-3; 11 bases match TRBD1. Germline trimming cut 2 bases from V and 6 bases from J; bases unmatched to any gene: 10. From germline, CDR1 is GTSNPN and CDR2 SVGIG (reference sequence). The CDR3 length is 16 residues. In nucleotides, the CDR3 is TGTGCCTGGAGTCCTAGGACAGGGGGCAGGATTGATACGCAGTATTTT. Translating gives CAWSPRTGGRIDTQYF.

The CDR3 region has the DNA TGTGCCAGCTCTCAAAACGCGGCCAGGGACCAAGAGACCCAGTACTTC. It yields the protein CASSQNAARDQETQYF. The genes are TRBV18 and TRBJ2-5, with D maybe TRBD1 (5 bases). Trimming left V 6 bases short and J 0 bases short, with 17 bases between. This CDR3 has 16 residues. The V gene's germline CDR1 is KGHSH and CDR2 LQKENI.

The gene calls are TRBV5-1 and TRBJ2-6; the D gene is possibly TRBD1 (5 bases). V shed 1 base and J shed 0 bases, with 8 bases lying between them. Per the germline V gene, CDR1 is SGHRS and CDR2 is YFSETQ. This CDR3 is 16 amino acids long. This chain's CDR3 is CASSLQGISGANVLTF. In nucleotides, the CDR3 is TGCGCCAGCAGCTTGCAGGGAATCTCTGGGGCCAACGTCCTGACTTTC.

The rearrangement links TRBV7-3 to TRBJ2-1, with a possible D match to TRBD1 (5 bases). Trimming took 3 bases from V and 5 from J, leaving 8 bases between them. The CDR3 runs to 13 residues. The germline gives CDR1 SGHTA, CDR2 FQGTGA. In DNA form, the CDR3 reads TGTGCCAGCAGCTTCGGCAGGGACAATGAGCAGTTCTTC. It yields the protein CASSFGRDNEQFF.

The genes are TRBV18 and TRBJ1-4; D gene ambiguous. In germline, CDR1 is KGHSH, CDR2 LQKENI. CDR3 length: 15 residues. Between the trimmed V and J ends, which lost 3 bases and 0 bases, there was a span of 8 bases. The CDR3 loop reads CASSPSTTTNEKLFF. The CDR3 nucleotides read TGTGCCAGCTCACCGTCGACAACAACTAATGAAAAACTGTTTTTT.

The chain joins TRBV7-2 to TRBJ2-1; a weak D match, TRBD2 (7 bases). Trimming removed 1 base at V and 5 bases at J, with 12 bases between. Looked up from germline, CDR1 is SGHTA and CDR2 is FQGNSA. This CDR3 contains 15 residues. The CDR3 DNA follows: TGTGCCAGCAGCTTAGAAGCGGGGACAAACAATGAGCAGTTCTTC. This encodes CASSLEAGTNNEQFF.

The chain employs TRBV27 and TRBJ2-4; possibly TRBD2 for D (5 bases). V was pared by 5 bases and J by 0 bases, with 20 bases between. CDR3 length: 18 residues. Germline V gives CDR1 MNHEY, CDR2 SMNVEV (reference sequence). CDR3 sequence reads: CASSPTVRSGLAKNIQYF. CDR3 in DNA: TGTGCCAGCAGTCCTACTGTTCGGTCGGGATTAGCCAAAAACATTCAGTACTTC.

The V and J genes are TRBV28 and TRBJ2-1, with 9 positions matching TRBD2. This CDR3 has 14 amino acids. The junction had 8 bases not matched to a gene; V was cut back by 7 bases and J by 7 bases. The germline V gene has CDR1 MDHEN and CDR2 SYDVKM. DNA for the CDR3: TGTGCCAGCACGGGCGGGAGGGCCGTGAATGAGCAGTTCTTC. Protein: CASTGGRAVNEQFF.

The chain links TRBV18 to TRBJ2-5; unclear D gene. Trimming left V 3 bases short and J 4 bases short, with 12 bases between. Germline CDR1 KGHSH, CDR2 LQKENI. This CDR3 spans 14 amino acids. The CDR3 spells CASSPFEVRETQYF. The CDR3 nucleotides are TGTGCCAGCTCACCCTTTGAGGTACGAGAGACCCAGTACTTC.

V and J are TRBV28 and TRBJ2-1, with 9 bases lining up with TRBD2. Germline CDR1 and CDR2: MDHEN and SYDVKM. The V gene end was trimmed by 6 bases and the J gene end by 1 base; junction bases not matched to a gene: 4. The CDR3 has 15 amino acids. In DNA, the CDR3 is TGTGCCAGCAGGTCTAGCGGGACATCCTACAATGAGCAGTTCTTC. Residues: CASRSSGTSYNEQFF.

The V and J genes are TRBV25-1 and TRBJ2-7, with TRBD2 as a possible D gene (5 bases). The CDR3 totals 15 residues. V lost 1 base and J 3 bases, leaving 13 bases between the germline ends. The germline V gene has CDR1 MGHDK and CDR2 SYGVNS. The CDR3 DNA follows: TGTGCCAGCAGTGAATTGAGTTACGGGGTCTACGAGCAGTACTTC. Translating gives CASSELSYGVYEQYF.

The chain couples TRBV7-9 to TRBJ1-6, with TRBD1 identical over 8 bases. V dropped 4 bases and J dropped 9; count of bases not matched to a gene: 8. CDR3 length: 15 amino acids. In germline, CDR1 is SEHNR, CDR2 FQNEAQ (reference sequence). The CDR3 sequence: CASSSPGQEGSPLHF. CDR3 nucleotides: TGTGCCAGCAGCTCTCCGGGACAGGAAGGTTCACCCCTCCACTTT.